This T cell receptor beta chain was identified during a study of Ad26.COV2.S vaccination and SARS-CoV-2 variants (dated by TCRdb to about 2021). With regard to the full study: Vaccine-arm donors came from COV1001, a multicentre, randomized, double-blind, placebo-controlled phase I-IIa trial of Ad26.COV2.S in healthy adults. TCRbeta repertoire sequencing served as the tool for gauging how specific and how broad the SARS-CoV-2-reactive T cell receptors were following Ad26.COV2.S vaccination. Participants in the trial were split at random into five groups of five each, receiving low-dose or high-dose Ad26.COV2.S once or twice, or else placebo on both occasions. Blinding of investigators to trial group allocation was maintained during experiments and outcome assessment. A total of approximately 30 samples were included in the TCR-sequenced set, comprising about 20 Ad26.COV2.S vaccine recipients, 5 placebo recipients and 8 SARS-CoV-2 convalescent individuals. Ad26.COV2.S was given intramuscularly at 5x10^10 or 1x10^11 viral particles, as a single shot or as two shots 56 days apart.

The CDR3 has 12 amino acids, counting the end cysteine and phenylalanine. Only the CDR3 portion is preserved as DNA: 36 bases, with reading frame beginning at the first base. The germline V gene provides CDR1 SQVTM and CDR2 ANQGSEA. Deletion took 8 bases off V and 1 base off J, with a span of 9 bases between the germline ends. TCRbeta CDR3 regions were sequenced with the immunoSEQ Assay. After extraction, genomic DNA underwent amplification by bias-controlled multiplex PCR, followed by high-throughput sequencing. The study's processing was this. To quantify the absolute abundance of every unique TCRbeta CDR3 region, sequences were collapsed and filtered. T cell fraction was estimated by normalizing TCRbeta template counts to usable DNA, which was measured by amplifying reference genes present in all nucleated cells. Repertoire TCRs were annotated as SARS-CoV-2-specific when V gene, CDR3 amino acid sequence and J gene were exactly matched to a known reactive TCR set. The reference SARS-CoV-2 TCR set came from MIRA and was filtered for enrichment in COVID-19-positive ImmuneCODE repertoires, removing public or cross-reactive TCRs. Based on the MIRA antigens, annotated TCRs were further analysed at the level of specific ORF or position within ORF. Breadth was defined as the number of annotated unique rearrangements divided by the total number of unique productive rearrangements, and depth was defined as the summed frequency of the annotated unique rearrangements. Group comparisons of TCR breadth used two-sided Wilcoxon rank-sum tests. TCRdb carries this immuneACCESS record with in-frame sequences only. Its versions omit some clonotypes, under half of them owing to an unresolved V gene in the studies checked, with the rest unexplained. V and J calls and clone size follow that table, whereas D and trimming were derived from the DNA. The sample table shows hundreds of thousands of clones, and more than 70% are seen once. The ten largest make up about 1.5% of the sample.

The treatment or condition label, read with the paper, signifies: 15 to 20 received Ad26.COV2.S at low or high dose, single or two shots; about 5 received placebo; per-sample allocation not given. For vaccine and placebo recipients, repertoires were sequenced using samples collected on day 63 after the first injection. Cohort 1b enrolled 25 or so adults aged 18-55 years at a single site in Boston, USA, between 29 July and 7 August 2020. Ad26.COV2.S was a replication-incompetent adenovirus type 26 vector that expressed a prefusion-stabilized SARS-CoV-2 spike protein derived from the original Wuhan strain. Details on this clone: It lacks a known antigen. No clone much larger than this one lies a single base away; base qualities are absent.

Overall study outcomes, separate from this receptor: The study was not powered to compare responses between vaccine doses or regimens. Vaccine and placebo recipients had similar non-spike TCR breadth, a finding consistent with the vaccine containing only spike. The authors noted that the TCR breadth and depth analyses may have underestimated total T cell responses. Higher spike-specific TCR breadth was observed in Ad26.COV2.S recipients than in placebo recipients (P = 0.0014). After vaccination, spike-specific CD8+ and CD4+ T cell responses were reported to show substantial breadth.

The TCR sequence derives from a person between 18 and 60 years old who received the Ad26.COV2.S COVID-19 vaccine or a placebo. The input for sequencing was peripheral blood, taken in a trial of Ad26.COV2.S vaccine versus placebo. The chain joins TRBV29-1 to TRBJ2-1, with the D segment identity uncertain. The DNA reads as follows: TGCAGCTCAAGGAATTCCTACAATGAGCAGTTCTTC. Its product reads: CSSRNSYNEQFF.